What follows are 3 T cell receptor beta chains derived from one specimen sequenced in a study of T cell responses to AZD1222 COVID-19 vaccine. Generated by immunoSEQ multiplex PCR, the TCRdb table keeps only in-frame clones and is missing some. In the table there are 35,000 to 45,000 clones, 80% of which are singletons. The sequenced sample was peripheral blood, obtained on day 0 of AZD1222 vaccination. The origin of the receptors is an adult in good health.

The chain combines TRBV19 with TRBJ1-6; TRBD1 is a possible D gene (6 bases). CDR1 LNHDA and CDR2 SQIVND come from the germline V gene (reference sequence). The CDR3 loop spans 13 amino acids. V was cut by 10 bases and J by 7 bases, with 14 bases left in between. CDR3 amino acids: CATLGQKNSPLHF. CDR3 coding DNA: TGTGCCACCCTCGGACAGAAAAATTCACCCCTCCACTTT.

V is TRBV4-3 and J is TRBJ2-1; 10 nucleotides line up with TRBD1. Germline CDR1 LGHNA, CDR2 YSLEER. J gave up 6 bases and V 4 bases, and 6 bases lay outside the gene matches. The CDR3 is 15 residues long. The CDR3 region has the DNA TGCGCCAGCAGCCTTGCGGACAGGGGGATCAATGAGCAGTTCTTC. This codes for CASSLADRGINEQFF.

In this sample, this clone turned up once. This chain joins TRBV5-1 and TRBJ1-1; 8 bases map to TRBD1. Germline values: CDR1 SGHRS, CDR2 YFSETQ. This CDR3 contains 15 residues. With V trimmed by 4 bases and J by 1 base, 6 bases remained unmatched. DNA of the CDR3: TGCGCCAGCAGCGGGACGACAGGGGAGAACACTGAAGCTTTCTTT. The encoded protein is CASSGTTGENTEAFF.